What follows are 8 T cell receptor beta chains derived from one specimen sequenced in a study of regulatory T cells in long-lasting Graves disease. Arm-PCR with iRepertoire HTBI primers amplified the CDR3 regions for these TCR beta libraries. TCRdb re-called the multiplex PCR reads through MiXCR, storing one row per CDR3 protein. The sample holds 450,000 to 600,000 distinct CDR3 sequences; roughly 13% are singletons and the top ten take roughly 10%. Time point of the sample: newly diagnosed GD, antithyroid drugs for less than 3 months. Researchers made the TCR library from RNA that was extracted from PBMCs. These data were also reused for a study on T cells in Graves' hyperthyroidism and ophthalmopathy.

Here the sequenced sample was peripheral blood mononuclear cells (PBMCs), taken at new diagnosis, from a patient treated with antithyroid drugs. Receptors were obtained from a man aged 25 to 40 with Graves disease.

This chain links TRBV4-1 with TRBJ1-1, with TRBD1 as a possible D gene (6 bases). V lost 3 bases, J lost 10 bases, and 15 bases lay in between. The CDR3 contains 13 residues. In germline, CDR1 is MGHRA, CDR2 YSYEKL. CDR3 sequence: CASSQVTGLRAFF. DNA for the CDR3: TGCGCCAGCAGCCAGGTTACAGGGTTGAGAGCTTTCTTT.

This clonotype was picked up a small number of times. The chain recombines TRBV12-3 or TRBV12-4 with TRBJ1-5; 10 bases map to TRBD1. The V gene end was trimmed by 5 bases and the J gene end by 6 bases; junction bases not matched to a gene: 19. The CDR3 is 19 residues long. The CDR3 sequence is CASSAFSLLEDRGRQPQHF. The CDR3 bases are TGTGCCAGCAGTGCCTTTTCCCTGCTCGAAGACAGGGGGCGTCAGCCCCAGCATTTT.

This clonotype came up a few times. This may be a read error: a much more frequent sequence differs by one nucleotide. The chain carries TRBV7-2 and TRBJ2-5; possible D gene TRBD2, 6 bases. Germline CDR1 and CDR2: SGHTA and FQGNSA. The V end lost 1 base, the J end lost 1 base, and 13 bases lay between the germline ends. The CDR3 has 16 amino acids. This CDR3 is CASSLGTNGRQETQYF. CDR3 in DNA: TGTGCCAGCAGCTTAGGGACTAACGGTCGCCAAGAGACCCAGTACTTC.

Many counts were recorded for this clonotype. The chain recombines TRBV12-5 with TRBJ2-5, with 13 bases aligning to TRBD2. The germline CDR1 and CDR2 sequences are LGHNT and FRNRAP. The CDR3 has 17 residues. V was pared by 2 bases and J by 4 bases, with 7 bases of the junction left unmatched. The CDR3 nucleotides are TGTGCTAGTGGTTTGTCAGGACTAGCGGGAGCCAGAGAGACCCAGTACTTC. This translates into CASGLSGLAGARETQYF.

Remarks on this clonotype: It may be a read error: a sequence one base away is much more abundant. The V call is TRBV11-1, the J call TRBJ2-5; 9 nucleotides align to TRBD2. The CDR3 extends over 15 amino acids. Germline V gives CDR1 SGHAT, CDR2 FQDESV (reference sequence). The CDR3 protein is CASSFLAGLEEIQYF. In DNA, the CDR3 is TGTGCCAGCAGCTTCCTAGCGGGACTTGAGGAGATCCAGTACTTC. The whole variable domain, remainder taken from reference TRBV11-1 and TRBJ2-5, is EAEVAQSPRYKITEKSQAVAFWCDPISGHATLYWYRQILGQGPELLVQFQDESVVDDSQLPKDRFSAERLKGVDSTLKIQPAELGDSAMYLCASSFLAGLEEIQYFGPGTRLLVL.

The chain employs TRBV7-2 and TRBJ2-1, with 16 nucleotides matching TRBD2. CDR1 and CDR2 (germline): SGHTA, FQGNSA. The CDR3 is made up of 17 amino acids. Germline trimming cut 5 bases from V and 9 bases from J; bases unmatched to any gene: 10. This CDR3 reads CASSPGLAGGRGGEQFF. The DNA of the CDR3 is TGTGCCAGCAGCCCGGGACTAGCGGGAGGGCGAGGCGGTGAGCAGTTCTTC.

This clonotype was seen only a few times. J is TRBJ2-3 and V is TRBV15; the match to TRBD2 covers 7 bases. Looked up from germline, CDR1 is LNHNV and CDR2 is YYDKDF (reference sequence). The CDR3 runs 17 residues. V lost 5 bases to trimming and J lost 5 bases; unmatched junction nucleotides: 16. CDR3 coding DNA: TGTGCCACCAGCTTGACGATCACGGGAGGCCGAGGAGATACGCAGTATTTT. Its protein product is CATSLTITGGRGDTQYF.

In regard to this clonotype: A much bigger clone sits one base away, suggesting this may be a read error. This sequence joins TRBV7-3 and TRBJ2-1, with D unresolved. Germline V gene data show CDR1 as SGHTA and CDR2 as FQGTGA. Trimming removed 4 bases from V and 13 bases from J, with 17 bases in between. CDR3 size: 13 residues. For the CDR3, the DNA is TGTGCCAGCAGCTCCCACCTTATTGATGCCCAGTTCTTC. Translating gives CASSSHLIDAQFF. The full variable domain, its missing parts supplied by reference TRBV7-3 and TRBJ2-1, is GAGVSQTPSNKVTEKGKYVELRCDPISGHTALYWYRQSLGQGPEFLIYFQGTGAADDSGLPNDRFFAVRPEGSVSTLKIQRTERGDSAVYLCASSSHLIDAQFFGPGTRLTVL.